A single sample is the source of the 25 T cell receptor beta chains below, sequenced in a study of cytomegalovirus exposure and HLA in healthy donors. The PCR employed 60 Vbeta primers together with 13 Jbeta primers. The repertoire was sequenced with immunoSEQ multiplex PCR; TCRdb's copy has only in-frame clones and lacks some. The table has over 200,000 clones, approximately 90% seen once; the top ten hold about 1%. Sequenced material: PBMCs. The receptors were gathered from a woman under 30 in good health and CMV-seronegative.

The V and J genes are TRBV11-1 and TRBJ2-7, with 10 positions matching TRBD2. The J segment lost 4 bases and the V segment lost 2 bases, leaving 5 bases of the junction unmatched. This CDR3 spans 15 amino acids. Germline CDR1 is SGHAT and CDR2 is FQDESV (reference sequence). The CDR3 reads CASSLTSGKNYEQYF. Here the CDR3 DNA reads TGTGCCAGCAGCTTAACTAGCGGGAAAAATTACGAGCAGTACTTC.

The chain has TRBV5-8 and TRBJ1-2; 8 bases match TRBD1. The CDR3 is 15 residues long. CDR1 and CDR2 (germline): SGHTS, YDEGEE. V gave up 0 bases and J gave up 4 bases; unmatched junction bases: 5. CDR3 region: CASSLGTGKIYGYTF. CDR3 sequence (DNA): TGTGCCAGCAGCTTGGGGACAGGGAAAATCTATGGCTACACCTTC.

The CDR3 sequence is CSVEEQQGYEQYF. The CDR3 DNA reads TGCAGCGTTGAAGAACAACAGGGCTACGAGCAGTACTTC. The chain carries TRBV29-1 and TRBJ2-7, with a tentative D call TRBD1 (6 bases). The CDR3 has 13 amino acids. V lost 0 bases and J lost 3, with 9 bases in between. From germline, CDR1 is SQVTM and CDR2 ANQGSEA.

The rearrangement joins TRBV9 to TRBJ2-7; a weak D match, TRBD2 (5 bases). Germline lookup yields CDR1 SGDLS and CDR2 YYNGEE. With 0 bases removed from V and 0 bases from J, the gap between germline ends came to 7 bases. This CDR3 spans 14 amino acids. The CDR3 bases are TGTGCCAGCAGCGTAGGGCTAGCCTCCTACGAGCAGTACTTC. It yields the protein CASSVGLASYEQYF.

The gene calls are TRBV7-9 and TRBJ2-7; D possibly corresponds to TRBD2 (5 bases). Per the germline V gene, CDR1 is SEHNR and CDR2 is FQNEAQ (reference sequence). Trimming left V 3 bases short and J 3 bases short, with 12 bases between. The CDR3 runs to 14 residues. The CDR3 loop reads CASSFLGLNYEQYF. DNA for the CDR3: TGTGCCAGCAGCTTTCTAGGACTGAACTACGAGCAGTACTTC.

This clone showed up just once. V and J are TRBV10-1 and TRBJ2-1; TRBD1 aligns across 7 bases. The CDR3 is 16 residues long. The V and J ends lost 3 bases and 0 bases, in that order; junction bases with no gene match: 5. Germline values: CDR1 WNHNN, CDR2 SYGVQD (reference sequence). Written as DNA, the CDR3 is TGCGCCAGCAGTGATTTTAAGGGGGCCTCCTACAATGAGCAGTTCTTC. Amino acids: CASSDFKGASYNEQFF.

This clone was found a few times. The chain has TRBV7-9 and TRBJ2-7; no clear D. Germline V gene sequence: CDR1 SEHNR, CDR2 FQNEAQ (reference sequence). This CDR3 contains 18 residues. V was shortened by 0 bases and J by 1 base, with 19 bases between the two germline ends. The CDR3 here is CASSLASARGRLSYEQYF. DNA for the CDR3: TGTGCCAGCAGCTTAGCGTCTGCTCGCGGCCGGCTATCCTACGAGCAGTACTTC.

This clone has more than one count but fewer than ten. The chain is built from TRBV5-4 and TRBJ2-1; D unresolved. V lost 0 bases and J 5 bases, leaving 3 bases between the germline ends. From germline, CDR1 is SGHNT and CDR2 YYREEE (reference sequence). There are 12 residues in the CDR3. CDR3 sequence reads: CASSLEHNEQFF. The CDR3 DNA reads TGTGCCAGCAGCTTGGAGCACAATGAGCAGTTCTTC. The whole variable domain, remainder taken from reference TRBV5-4 and TRBJ2-1, is ETGVTQSPTHLIKTRGQQVTLRCSSQSGHNTVSWYQQALGQGPQFIFQYYREEENGRGNFPPRFSGLQFPNYSSELNVNALELDDSALYLCASSLEHNEQFFGPGTRLTVL.

V is TRBV5-6 and J is TRBJ2-3; D call uncertain. The germline V and J ends were trimmed by 3 bases and 4 bases, with 12 bases remaining between them. The V gene's germline CDR1 is SGHDT and CDR2 YYEEEE. This CDR3 has 14 amino acids. CDR3 coding DNA: TGTGCCAGCAGCTGGGCTGGGCTCGCAGATACGCAGTATTTT. This sequence encodes CASSWAGLADTQYF.

This chain uses TRBV13 with TRBJ1-2; D may be TRBD1 (6 bases). Germline CDR1 reads PRHDT; CDR2 reads FYEKMQ (reference sequence). The CDR3 loop spans 13 amino acids. The V end was cut by 4 bases, the J end by 8 bases, with 14 bases between. Written as DNA, the CDR3 is TGTGCCAGCAGCTCGAGGGACATTGGCGGCTACACCTTC. As protein: CASSSRDIGGYTF.

The chain combines TRBV4-1 with TRBJ1-1, with TRBD1 identical over 8 bases. The germline V gene encodes CDR1 MGHRA and CDR2 YSYEKL. The length of the CDR3 is 15 residues. Losses at the gene ends were 3 bases for V and 3 bases for J; bases not matched to a gene: 6. The CDR3 spells CASSHQGAADTEAFF. CDR3 nucleotides: TGCGCCAGCAGCCATCAGGGGGCGGCTGACACTGAAGCTTTCTTT.

The chain combines TRBV10-3 with TRBJ2-7; weak D call: TRBD2 (5 bases). This CDR3 spans 13 amino acids. V lost 4 bases and J lost 3, with 10 bases in between. CDR1 and CDR2 from the germline V gene are ENHRY and SYGVKD. CDR3 in DNA: TGTGCCATCAGTGGAGGGCAGTACTACGAGCAGTACTTC. The encoded protein is CAISGGQYYEQYF.

This clone appeared once. The rearrangement joins TRBV2 to TRBJ1-4; D may be TRBD1 (5 bases). Germline V CDR1 and CDR2: SNHLY, FYNNEI. Deletions cut 2 bases from V and 0 bases from J, with 7 bases between. This CDR3 is built from 15 residues. CDR3 DNA sequence: TGTGCCAGCAGTGAATGGGGGGCAACTAATGAAAAACTGTTTTTT. Translating gives CASSEWGATNEKLFF. The full variable domain, in which reference TRBV2 and TRBJ1-4 provide the parts outside the CDR3, is EPEVTQTPSHQVTQMGQEVILRCVPISNHLYFYWYRQILGQKVEFLVSFYNNEISEKSEIFDDQFSVERPDGSNFTLKIRSTKLEDSAMYFCASSEWGATNEKLFFGSGTQLSVL.

This chain joins TRBV2 and TRBJ2-1; D is ambiguous. Looked up from germline, CDR1 is SNHLY and CDR2 is FYNNEI. The CDR3 runs to 15 residues. Trimming stripped 1 base from V and 0 bases from J, with 7 bases between. The DNA for the CDR3 is TGTGCCAGCAGTGAAGGCTTGAGCTCCTACAATGAGCAGTTCTTC. Residues: CASSEGLSSYNEQFF.

CDR3 in amino acids: CASSFGRGGTDTQYF. The CDR3 nucleotides read TGTGCCAGCTCATTCGGACGGGGGGGGACAGATACGCAGTATTTT. J is TRBJ2-3 and V is TRBV18; 8 nucleotides match TRBD2. Germline CDR1 reads KGHSH; CDR2 reads LQKENI. This CDR3 is 15 amino acids long. Trimming at V came to 5 bases and at J to 3 bases, leaving 7 bases not matched to a gene.

This chain connects TRBV27 to TRBJ1-5; tentatively, D is TRBD1 (5 bases). The CDR3 spans 15 residues. In germline, CDR1 is MNHEY, CDR2 SMNVEV (reference sequence). The ends were cut back, 6 bases at V and 0 bases at J, with 12 bases in the middle. The DNA of the CDR3 is TGTGCCAGCAGGGGGGGGGTTAATAGCAATCAGCCCCAGCATTTT. Protein sequence: CASRGGVNSNQPQHF.

The J gene is TRBJ2-1, the V gene TRBV25-1, with 7 positions matching TRBD1. V shed 4 bases, J shed 7 bases, and the junction held 19 bases outside the gene matches. Germline CDR1 and CDR2: MGHDK and SYGVNS. The CDR3 runs 18 residues. CDR3 residues: CASSALVTARGRRNEQFF. The DNA for the CDR3 is TGTGCCAGCAGTGCCCTCGTCACCGCGAGGGGGCGAAGAAATGAGCAGTTCTTC.

The rearrangement joins TRBV7-6 to TRBJ2-5, with 9 positions matching TRBD2. Germline V gives CDR1 SGHVS, CDR2 FNYEAQ. The CDR3 extends over 15 amino acids. The J segment lost 4 bases and the V segment lost 0 bases, leaving 3 bases of the junction unmatched. The DNA of the CDR3 is TGTGCCAGCAGCTTAGCGCAGACTAGCGGAGAGACCCAGTACTTC. It is translated as CASSLAQTSGETQYF.

The V gene is TRBV7-3, the J gene TRBJ2-1; 8 bases agree with TRBD1. From germline, CDR1 is SGHTA and CDR2 FQGTGA. The CDR3 covers 14 residues. The V gene end was trimmed by 4 bases and the J gene end by 7 bases; junction bases not matched to a gene: 6. CDR3 loop: CASSSATGGNEQFF. CDR3 nucleotide sequence: TGTGCCAGCAGCTCTGCTACAGGGGGAAATGAGCAGTTCTTC.

J is TRBJ2-1 and V is TRBV25-1, with D maybe TRBD2 (5 bases). Looked up from germline, CDR1 is MGHDK and CDR2 is SYGVNS. V was clipped by 4 bases and J by 4 bases, with 17 bases between them. The CDR3 extends over 16 amino acids. This chain's CDR3 is CASSGSRDITYNEQFF. The CDR3 DNA reads as TGTGCCAGCAGTGGGTCCCGGGATATTACTTACAATGAGCAGTTCTTC.

The chain couples TRBV10-3 to TRBJ1-5; weak D call: TRBD1 (5 bases). Looked up from germline, CDR1 is ENHRY and CDR2 is SYGVKD. This CDR3 has 14 residues. The V end lost 5 bases, the J end lost 7 bases, and 15 bases lay between the germline ends. CDR3 nucleotides: TGTGCCATCAGTAGCAGGGTAGAAGGGCAGCCCCAGCATTTT. Amino acid sequence: CAISSRVEGQPQHF.

V usage is TRBV4-1 and J usage is TRBJ2-4, with 9 bases that match TRBD2. The CDR3 contains 18 residues. Germline V gives CDR1 MGHRA, CDR2 YSYEKL. Trimming at V came to 4 bases and at J to 15 bases, leaving 25 bases not matched to a gene. The CDR3 coding sequence is TGCGCCAGCAGCCTCCCTCTCCGGCGGGGGGGGCAATCAAATGTCCGGTACTTC. It encodes CASSLPLRRGGQSNVRYF.

This chain joins TRBV30 and TRBJ2-2, with 8 bases lining up with TRBD2. This CDR3 has 16 amino acids. V trimming: 3 bases; J trimming: 5 bases; junction bases outside the gene matches: 11. The germline V gene has CDR1 GTSNPN and CDR2 SVGIG (reference sequence). The CDR3 here is CAWRSSGSGWTGELFF. CDR3 DNA: TGTGCCTGGAGATCAAGCGGGAGCGGATGGACCGGGGAGCTGTTTTTT.

The V call is TRBV7-2, the J call TRBJ2-5, with D possibly matching TRBD1 (5 bases). Germline CDR1 is SGHTA and CDR2 is FQGNSA. V lost 5 bases, J lost 5 bases, and 15 bases lay in between. CDR3 length equals 14 residues. Here the CDR3 reads CASSVQGKEETQYF. In nucleotides, the CDR3 is TGTGCCAGCAGCGTGCAGGGAAAGGAGGAGACCCAGTACTTC. The entire variable domain, with the rest obtained from reference TRBV7-2 and TRBJ2-5, is as follows: GAGVSQSPSNKVTEKGKDVELRCDPISGHTALYWYRQSLGQGLEFLIYFQGNSAPDKSGLPSDRFSAERTGGSVSTLTIQRTQQEDSAVYLCASSVQGKEETQYFGPGTRLLVL.

This clone appeared once. The CDR3: CASRPRGITYEQYF. Written as DNA, the CDR3 is TGTGCCAGCAGACCCCGCGGGATCACCTACGAGCAGTACTTC. The V call is TRBV2, the J call TRBJ2-7; a weak D match, TRBD2 (6 bases). There are 14 residues in the CDR3. Trimming removed 6 bases from V and 2 bases from J, with 14 bases in between. From germline, CDR1 is SNHLY and CDR2 FYNNEI.